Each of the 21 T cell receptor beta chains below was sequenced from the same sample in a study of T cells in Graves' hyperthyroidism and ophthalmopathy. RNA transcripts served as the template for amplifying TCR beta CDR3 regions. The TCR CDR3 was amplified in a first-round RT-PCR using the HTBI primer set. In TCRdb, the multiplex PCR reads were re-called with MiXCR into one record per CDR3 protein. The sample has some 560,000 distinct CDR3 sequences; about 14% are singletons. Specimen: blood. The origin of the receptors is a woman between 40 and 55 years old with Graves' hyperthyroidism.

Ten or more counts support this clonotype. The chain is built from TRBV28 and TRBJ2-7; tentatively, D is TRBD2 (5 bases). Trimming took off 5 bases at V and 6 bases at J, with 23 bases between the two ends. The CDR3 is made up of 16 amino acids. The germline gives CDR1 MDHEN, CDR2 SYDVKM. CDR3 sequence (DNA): TGTGCCAGCAGTCCAACCGGCCTATTTACTAGTCCCGAGCAGTACTTC. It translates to CASSPTGLFTSPEQYF.

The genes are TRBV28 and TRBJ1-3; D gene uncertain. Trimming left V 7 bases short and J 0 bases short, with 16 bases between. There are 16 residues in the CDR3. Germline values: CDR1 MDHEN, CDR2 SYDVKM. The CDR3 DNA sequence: TGTGCCAGCACCACTACGATCGGATACTCTGGAAACACCATATATTTT. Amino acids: CASTTTIGYSGNTIYF.

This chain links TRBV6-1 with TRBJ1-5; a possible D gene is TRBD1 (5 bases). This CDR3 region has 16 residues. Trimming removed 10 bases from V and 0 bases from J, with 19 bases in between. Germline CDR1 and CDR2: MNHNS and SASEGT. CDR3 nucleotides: TGTGCCACCCTGGGAGGGACCCCTTATAGCAATCAGCCCCAGCATTTT. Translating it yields CATLGGTPYSNQPQHF.

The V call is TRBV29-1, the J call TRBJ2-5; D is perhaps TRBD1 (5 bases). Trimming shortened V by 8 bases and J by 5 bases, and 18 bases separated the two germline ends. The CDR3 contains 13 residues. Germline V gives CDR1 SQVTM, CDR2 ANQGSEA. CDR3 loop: CSPKGPPVETQYF. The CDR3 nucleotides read TGCAGCCCGAAGGGGCCCCCGGTGGAGACCCAGTACTTC.

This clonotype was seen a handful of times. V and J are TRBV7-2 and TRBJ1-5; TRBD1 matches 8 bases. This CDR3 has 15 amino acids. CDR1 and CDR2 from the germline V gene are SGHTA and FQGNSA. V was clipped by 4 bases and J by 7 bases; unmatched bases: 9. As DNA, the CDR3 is TGTGCCAGCAGCTCCTCACAGGGGGGTTGGCAGCCCCAGCATTTT. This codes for CASSSSQGGWQPQHF.

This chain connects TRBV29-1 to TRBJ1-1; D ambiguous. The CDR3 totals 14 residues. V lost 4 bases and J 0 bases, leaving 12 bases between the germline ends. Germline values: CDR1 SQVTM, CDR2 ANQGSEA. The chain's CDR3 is CSVVLEFMNTEAFF. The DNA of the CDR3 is TGCAGCGTTGTGTTGGAGTTCATGAACACTGAAGCTTTCTTT.

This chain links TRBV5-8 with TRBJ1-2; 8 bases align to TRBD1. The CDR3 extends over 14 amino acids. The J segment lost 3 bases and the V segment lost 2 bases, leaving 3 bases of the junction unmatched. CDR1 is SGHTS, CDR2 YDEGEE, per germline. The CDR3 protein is CASSFSTGDYGYTF. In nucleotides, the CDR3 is TGTGCCAGCAGCTTTTCGACAGGGGACTATGGCTACACCTTC.

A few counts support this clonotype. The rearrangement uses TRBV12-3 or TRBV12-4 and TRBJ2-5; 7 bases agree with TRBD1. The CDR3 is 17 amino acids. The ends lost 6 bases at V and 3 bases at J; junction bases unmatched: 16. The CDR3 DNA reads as TGTGCCAGCAGCTTTTCACCGGGACAGCGTGATAAAGAGACCCAGTACTTC. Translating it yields CASSFSPGQRDKETQYF.

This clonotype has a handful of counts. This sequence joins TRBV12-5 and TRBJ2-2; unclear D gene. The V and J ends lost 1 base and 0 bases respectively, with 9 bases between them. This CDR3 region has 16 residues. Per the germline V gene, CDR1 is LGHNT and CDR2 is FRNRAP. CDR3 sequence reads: CASGLGLGTNTGELFF. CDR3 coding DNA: TGTGCTAGTGGTTTGGGTTTGGGAACGAACACCGGGGAGCTGTTTTTT.

In DNA, the CDR3 is TGCGCCAGCAGCCCCCTCGGGACAGGAGGAGATACGCAGTATTTT. Encoded protein: CASSPLGTGGDTQYF. V is TRBV4-1 and J is TRBJ2-3; 8 nucleotides agree with TRBD1. CDR3 length: 15 residues. J lost 5 bases, V lost 4 bases, and 8 bases had no gene match. Germline CDR1 reads MGHRA; CDR2 reads YSYEKL.

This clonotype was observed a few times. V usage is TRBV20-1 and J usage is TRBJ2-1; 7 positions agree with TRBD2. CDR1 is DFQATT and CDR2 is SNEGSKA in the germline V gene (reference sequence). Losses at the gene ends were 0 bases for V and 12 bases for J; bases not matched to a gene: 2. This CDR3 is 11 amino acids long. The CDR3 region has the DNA TGCAGTGCTAGAGATGGGAGGGGGCAGTTCTTC. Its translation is CSARDGRGQFF.

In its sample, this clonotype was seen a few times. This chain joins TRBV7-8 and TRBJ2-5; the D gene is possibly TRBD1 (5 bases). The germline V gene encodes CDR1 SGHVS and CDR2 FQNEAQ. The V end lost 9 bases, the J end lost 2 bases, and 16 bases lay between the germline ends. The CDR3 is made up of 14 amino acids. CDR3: CASSHVRDQETQYF. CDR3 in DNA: TGTGCCAGTAGTCATGTCAGGGATCAAGAGACCCAGTACTTC.

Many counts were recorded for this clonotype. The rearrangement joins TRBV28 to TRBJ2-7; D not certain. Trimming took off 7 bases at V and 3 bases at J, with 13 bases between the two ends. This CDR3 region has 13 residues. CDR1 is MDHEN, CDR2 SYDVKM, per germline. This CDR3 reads CASKPLGFYEQYF. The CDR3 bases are TGTGCCAGCAAACCCCTGGGGTTCTACGAGCAGTACTTC.

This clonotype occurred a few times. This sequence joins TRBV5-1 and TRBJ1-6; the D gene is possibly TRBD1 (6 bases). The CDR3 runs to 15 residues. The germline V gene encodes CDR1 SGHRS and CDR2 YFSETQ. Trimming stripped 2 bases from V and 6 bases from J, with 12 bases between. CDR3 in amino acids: CASSFGGLGNSPLHF. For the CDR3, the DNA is TGCGCCAGCAGCTTTGGGGGCTTGGGTAATTCACCCCTCCACTTT.

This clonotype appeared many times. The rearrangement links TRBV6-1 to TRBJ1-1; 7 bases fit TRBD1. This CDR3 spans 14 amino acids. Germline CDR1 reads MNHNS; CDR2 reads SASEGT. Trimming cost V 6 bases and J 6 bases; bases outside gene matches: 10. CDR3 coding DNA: TGTGCCAGCAGGCCCGACAGGGTGGGATCTGAAGCTTTCTTT. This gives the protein CASRPDRVGSEAFF.

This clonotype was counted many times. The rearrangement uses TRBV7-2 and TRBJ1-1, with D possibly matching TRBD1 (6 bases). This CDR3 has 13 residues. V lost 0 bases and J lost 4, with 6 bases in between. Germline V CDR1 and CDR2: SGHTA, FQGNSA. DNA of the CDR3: TGTGCCAGCAGCTTAGCACAGGGCACTGAAGCTTTCTTT. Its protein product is CASSLAQGTEAFF.

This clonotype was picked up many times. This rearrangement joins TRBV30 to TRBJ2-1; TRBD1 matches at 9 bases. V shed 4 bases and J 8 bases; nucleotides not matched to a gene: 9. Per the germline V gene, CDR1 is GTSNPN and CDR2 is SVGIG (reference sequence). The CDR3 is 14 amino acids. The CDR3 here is CAWTLQGAGDEQFF. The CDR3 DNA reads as TGTGCCTGGACCCTACAGGGGGCTGGGGATGAGCAGTTCTTC.

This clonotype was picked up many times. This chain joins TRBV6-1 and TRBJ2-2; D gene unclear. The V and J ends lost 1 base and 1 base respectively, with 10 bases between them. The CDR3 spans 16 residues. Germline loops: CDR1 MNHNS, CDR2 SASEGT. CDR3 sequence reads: CASSEEVRMNTGELFF. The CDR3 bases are TGTGCCAGCAGTGAAGAGGTCAGAATGAACACCGGGGAGCTGTTTTTT.

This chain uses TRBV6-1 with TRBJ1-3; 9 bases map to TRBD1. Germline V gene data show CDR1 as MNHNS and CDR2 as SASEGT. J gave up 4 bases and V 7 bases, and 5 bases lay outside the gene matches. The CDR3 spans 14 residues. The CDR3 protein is CASTGQGRGNTIYF. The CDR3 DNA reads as TGTGCCAGCACAGGACAGGGGCGAGGAAACACCATATATTTT.

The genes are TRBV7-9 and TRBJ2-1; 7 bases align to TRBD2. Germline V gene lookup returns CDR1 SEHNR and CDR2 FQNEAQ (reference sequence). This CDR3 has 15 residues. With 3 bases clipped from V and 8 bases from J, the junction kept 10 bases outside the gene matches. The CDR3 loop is CASSLSRGSFYEQFF. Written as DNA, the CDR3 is TGTGCCAGCAGCTTGTCTCGCGGGAGTTTTTATGAGCAGTTCTTC.

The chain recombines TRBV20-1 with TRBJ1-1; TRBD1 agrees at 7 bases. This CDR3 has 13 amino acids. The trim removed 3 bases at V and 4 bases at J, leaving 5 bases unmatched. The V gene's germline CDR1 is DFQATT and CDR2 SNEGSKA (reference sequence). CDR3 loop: CSASDRDGTEAFF. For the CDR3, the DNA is TGCAGTGCTAGCGACAGGGATGGCACTGAAGCTTTCTTT.